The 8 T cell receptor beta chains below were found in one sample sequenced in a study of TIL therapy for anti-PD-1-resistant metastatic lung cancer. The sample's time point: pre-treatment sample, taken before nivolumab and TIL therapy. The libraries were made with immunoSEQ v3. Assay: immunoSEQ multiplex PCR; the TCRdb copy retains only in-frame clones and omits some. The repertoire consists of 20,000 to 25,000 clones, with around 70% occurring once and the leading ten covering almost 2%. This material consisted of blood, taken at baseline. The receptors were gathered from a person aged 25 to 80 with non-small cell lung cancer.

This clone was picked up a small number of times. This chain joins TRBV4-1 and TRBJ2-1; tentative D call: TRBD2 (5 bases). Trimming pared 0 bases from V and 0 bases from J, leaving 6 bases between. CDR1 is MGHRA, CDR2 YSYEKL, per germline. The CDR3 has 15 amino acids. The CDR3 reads CASSQDTSSYNEQFF. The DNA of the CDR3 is TGCGCCAGCAGCCAAGATACTAGCTCCTACAATGAGCAGTTCTTC.

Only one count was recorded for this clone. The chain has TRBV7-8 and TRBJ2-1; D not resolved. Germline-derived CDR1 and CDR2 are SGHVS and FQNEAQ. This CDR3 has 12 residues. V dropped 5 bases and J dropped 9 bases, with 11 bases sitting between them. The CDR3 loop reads CASSLSRVEQFF. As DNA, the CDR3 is TGTGCCAGCAGCCTTAGCAGAGTTGAGCAGTTCTTC.

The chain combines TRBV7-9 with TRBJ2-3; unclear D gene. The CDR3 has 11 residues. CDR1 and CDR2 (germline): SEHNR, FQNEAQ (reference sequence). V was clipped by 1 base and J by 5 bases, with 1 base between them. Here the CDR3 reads CASSLEDTQYF. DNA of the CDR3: TGTGCCAGCAGCTTAGAAGATACGCAGTATTTT. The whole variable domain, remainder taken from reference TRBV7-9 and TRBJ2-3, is DTGVSQNPRHKITKRGQNVTFRCDPISEHNRLYWYRQTLGQGPEFLTYFQNEAQLEKSRLLSDRFSAERPKGSFSTLEIQRTEQGDSAMYLCASSLEDTQYFGPGTRLTVL.

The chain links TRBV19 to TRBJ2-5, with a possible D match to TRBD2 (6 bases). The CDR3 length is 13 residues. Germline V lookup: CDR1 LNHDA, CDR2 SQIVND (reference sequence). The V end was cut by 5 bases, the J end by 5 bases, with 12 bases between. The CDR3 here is CASSGLSPETQYF. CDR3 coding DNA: TGTGCCAGTAGTGGACTATCGCCGGAGACCCAGTACTTC.

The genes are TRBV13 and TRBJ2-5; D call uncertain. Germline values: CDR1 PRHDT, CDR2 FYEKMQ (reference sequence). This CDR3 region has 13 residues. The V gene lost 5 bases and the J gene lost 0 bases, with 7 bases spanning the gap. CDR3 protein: CASSLTNQETQYF. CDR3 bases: TGTGCCAGCAGCCTAACAAACCAAGAGACCCAGTACTTC.

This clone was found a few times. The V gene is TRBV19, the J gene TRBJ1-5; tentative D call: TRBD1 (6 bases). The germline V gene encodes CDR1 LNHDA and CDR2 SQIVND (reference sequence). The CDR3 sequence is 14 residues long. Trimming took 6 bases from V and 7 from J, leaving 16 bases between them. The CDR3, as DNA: TGTGCCAGTAGCTCTACAGGGCTCGGGCAGCCCCAGCATTTT. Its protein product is CASSSTGLGQPQHF.

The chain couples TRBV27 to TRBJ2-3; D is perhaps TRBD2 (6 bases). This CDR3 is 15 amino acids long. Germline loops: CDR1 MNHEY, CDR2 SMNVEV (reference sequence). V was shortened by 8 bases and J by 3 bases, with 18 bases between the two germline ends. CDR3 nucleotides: TGTGCCAGCGACCTGGACGGGGCGGGAACAGATACGCAGTATTTT. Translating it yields CASDLDGAGTDTQYF.

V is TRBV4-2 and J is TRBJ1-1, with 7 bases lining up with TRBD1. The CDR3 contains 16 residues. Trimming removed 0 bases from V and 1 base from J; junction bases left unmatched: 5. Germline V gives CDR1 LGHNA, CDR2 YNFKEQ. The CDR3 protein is CASSQDQGTANTEAFF. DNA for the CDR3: TGTGCCAGCAGCCAAGATCAAGGGACAGCGAACACTGAAGCTTTCTTT.